This T cell receptor beta chain was documented in a study of blood T cells in healthy people across ages. The CDR3 runs to 15 residues. The V gene's germline CDR1 is SEHNR and CDR2 FQNEAQ (reference sequence). V trimming: 5 bases; J trimming: 0 bases; junction bases outside the gene matches: 7. This clonotype was seen only a few times. Its antigen is currently unknown. Next came a second PCR, run for roughly 6 to 11 cycles, which used a sample-barcoded 5' primer along with a J-beta primer mix. Researchers report that a template-switch adaptor with 12 random nucleotides tagged each cDNA molecule. Samples each returned at least 3 million CDR3-containing paired-end reads. In TCRdb, the 5' RACE reads were re-called with MiXCR into one record per CDR3 protein. The sample has some 1.5 million distinct CDR3 sequences; under 55% are singletons. Ranging in age from roughly 6 to 90, the donors were healthy Caucasian individuals from Russia.

Overall study results and limits: With unsorted PBMCs, a conclusive comparison of naive versus antigen-experienced cells was not possible.

The sequence was obtained from a woman younger than 35 in good health. The rearrangement joins TRBV7-9 to TRBJ2-7, with TRBD1 matching over 7 bases. Material for sequencing was blood. The DNA for the CDR3 is TGTGCCAGCAGCCTGACCGGGACAGTCTCCTACGAGCAGTACTTC. Its protein is CASSLTGTVSYEQYF.